This entry concerns a single T cell receptor (beta chain). This clone showed up just once. Its specific antigen is unknown. No much larger clone is present one base from it, and per-base qualities are unavailable. TCRbeta CDR3 regions were amplified from genomic DNA using the immunoSEQ Assay, a bias-controlled multiplex PCR. The authors' analysis ran thus. The number of nucleated cells in each sample was estimated by amplification of reference gene primers within the assay. To quantify the absolute abundance of each unique TCRbeta CDR3 rearrangement, sequence reads were collapsed and filtered. Productive Simpson clonality was computed per sample as the square root of Simpson's diversity index over productive rearrangements. Sourced from immuneACCESS, this table was stored by TCRdb with only in-frame sequences that have V and J called. A share of the clones is absent; for the studies checked, an unresolved V gene accounts for under half, and the remainder has no known explanation. The DNA gave D and trimming, while V, J and clone size come from that table. The sample has 250,000 to 300,000 clones on record, around 80% of them singletons. The top ten hold 5.7% of the sample.

The sample comes from a study of blood T cell repertoires in COVID-19 (dated by TCRdb to the early 2020s). Notes on the research overall: Collaborator samples came from the United States, Italy and Spain and covered acute and convalescent phases of COVID-19. The material from the prospective study consisted of cDNA or gDNA derived from T cells, B-cell-depleted T cells, or PBMCs. Subjects who had been exposed to COVID-19, were actively infected with it, or had recovered from it provided the deeply sampled blood TCRbeta repertoires that made up the dataset. The repertoires were released in a freely available public database intended as a resource for research on the immune response to SARS-CoV-2. Samples came from the ongoing ImmuneRACE study (first 160 participants) plus 1,254 subjects from 6 global collaborators. Sample metadata almost always included a de-identified subject ID, COVID-19 status, age in years and sex. Where available, HLA class I and class II types were taken from metadata supplied by the sample provider and were not determined by assay-based typing. Study-wide conclusions, independent of this receptor: Clinical and demographic metadata were provided uncurated, with the amount varying by source and participant.

The collaborating institutions used their own protocols to collect whole blood in K2EDTA tubes. For TCRbeta analysis, collaborators shipped samples as frozen whole blood, isolated PBMCs, or DNA extracted from either of those sample types. The source is an older man with acute or convalescent COVID-19. Sequencing input: peripheral blood.

The DNA reads TGTGCCAGCAGCCTCGTCGCGGGTGAGCAGTTCTTC. This yields the protein CASSLVAGEQFF. The receptor chain draws on TRBV7-8 and TRBJ2-1; TRBD2 is perhaps the D gene, given 5 matching bases. The V and J ends are trimmed by 5 bases and 9 bases, leaving 11 bases between them. Reading the germline V gene gives CDR1 SGHVS and CDR2 FQNEAQ. The cysteine opens and the phenylalanine closes a CDR3 of 12 amino acids. Only the CDR3 DNA is retained, 36 bases long and in frame from the first base.